The clone carrying this T cell receptor (beta chain) was picked up one time. The data stem from a study of blood T cell repertoires in COVID-19. Per the authors' pipeline: Researchers report that nucleated cell counts were estimated from reference gene primer amplification. Measured with immunoSEQ multiplex PCR; TCRdb has only the in-frame clones, and not every one. Clonal size and the V and J genes are those of that table, whereas D and trimming came from the DNA. The repertoire holds around 200,000 clones, with 87% as singletons. The origin of this receptor is a woman under 30 who had recovered from COVID-19. Sequencing input: peripheral blood.

The CDR3 region has the DNA TGCGCCAGCAGAGGACAGGCCAACTATGGCTACACCTTC. Its protein product is CASRGQANYGYTF. The J gene is TRBJ1-2, the V gene TRBV5-1; 7 positions match TRBD1. This CDR3 comprises 13 residues. Per the germline V gene, CDR1 is SGHRS and CDR2 is YFSETQ. The ends lost 5 bases at V and 2 bases at J; junction bases unmatched: 3.